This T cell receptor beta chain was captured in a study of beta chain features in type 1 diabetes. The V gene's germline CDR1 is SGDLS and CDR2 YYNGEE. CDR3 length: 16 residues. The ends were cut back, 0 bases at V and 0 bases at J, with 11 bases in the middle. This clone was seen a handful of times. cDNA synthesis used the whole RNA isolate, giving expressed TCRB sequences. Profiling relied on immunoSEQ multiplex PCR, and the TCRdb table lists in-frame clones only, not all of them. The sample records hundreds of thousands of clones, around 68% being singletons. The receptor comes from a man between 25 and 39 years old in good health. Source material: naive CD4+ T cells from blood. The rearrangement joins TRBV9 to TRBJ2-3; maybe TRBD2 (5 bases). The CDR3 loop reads CASSVGADPSTDTQYF. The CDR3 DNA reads TGTGCCAGCAGCGTAGGAGCGGATCCTAGCACAGATACGCAGTATTTT.